These 21 T cell receptor beta chains originate from one sample sequenced in a study of blood T cell repertoires in COVID-19. Profiled with immunoSEQ multiplex PCR; TCRdb holds only in-frame clones, not every one. Of some 120,000 clones in the sample, approximately 85% were seen once. Input material: peripheral blood. The source of these receptors is a man aged 65 to 79 with acute or convalescent COVID-19.

The rearrangement links TRBV19 to TRBJ2-5, with D perhaps TRBD1 (6 bases). CDR3 size: 14 residues. V lost 3 bases, J lost 5 bases, and 13 bases lay in between. CDR1 and CDR2 from the germline V gene are LNHDA and SQIVND (reference sequence). CDR3 sequence: CASSIPGARETQYF. The CDR3 coding sequence is TGTGCCAGTAGTATCCCAGGGGCTAGGGAGACCCAGTACTTC.

The chain couples TRBV7-3 to TRBJ1-1, with D uncertain. The CDR3 runs to 14 residues. V shed 1 base and J shed 2 bases, with 8 bases lying between them. Germline assignment: CDR1 SGHTA and CDR2 FQGTGA. The CDR3: CASSLNGGNTEAFF. CDR3 in DNA: TGTGCCAGCAGCTTAAATGGAGGAAACACTGAAGCTTTCTTT. The full variable domain, rest sourced from reference TRBV7-3 and TRBJ1-1, is GAGVSQTPSNKVTEKGKYVELRCDPISGHTALYWYRQSLGQGPEFLIYFQGTGAADDSGLPNDRFFAVRPEGSVSTLKIQRTERGDSAVYLCASSLNGGNTEAFFGQGTRLTVV.

This sequence joins TRBV7-2 and TRBJ2-5, with D maybe TRBD1 (5 bases). The CDR3 totals 14 residues. With 2 bases removed from V and 4 bases from J, the gap between germline ends came to 11 bases. Germline V CDR1 and CDR2: SGHTA, FQGNSA. Here the CDR3 DNA reads TGTGCCAGCAGCTTAAGGGGCATCGGAGAGACCCAGTACTTC. It yields the protein CASSLRGIGETQYF.

The CDR3 sequence: CASSSVPTQYF. As DNA, the CDR3 is TGTGCCAGCAGCTCAGTTCCTACGCAGTATTTT. The chain uses TRBV7-2 and TRBJ2-3; D is ambiguous. Germline V gene lookup returns CDR1 SGHTA and CDR2 FQGNSA. CDR3 length: 11 residues. V lost 4 bases to trimming and J lost 8 bases, with 7 bases between them.

This clone showed up just once. The rearrangement joins TRBV11-2 to TRBJ2-3, with 8 bases aligning to TRBD1. The germline gives CDR1 SGHAT, CDR2 FQNNGV. The CDR3 is 13 amino acids. CDR3 DNA: TGTGCAGGCGGGCAGGGGGCGAAAGATACGCAGTATTTT. Amino acids: CAGGQGAKDTQYF.

This clone has only one observation. Here the CDR3 reads CASRTDQGFSPLHF. CDR3 DNA sequence: TGTGCCAGCAGGACCGACCAGGGATTTTCACCCCTCCACTTT. The V call is TRBV2, the J call TRBJ1-6; tentatively, D is TRBD1 (5 bases). CDR3 length equals 14 residues. V was cut by 6 bases and J by 9 bases, with 15 bases left in between. In germline, CDR1 is SNHLY, CDR2 FYNNEI.

The rearrangement joins TRBV24-1 to TRBJ2-3; weak D call: TRBD1 (5 bases). V lost 4 bases to trimming and J lost 4 bases, with 14 bases between them. Per the germline V gene, CDR1 is KGHDR and CDR2 is SFDVKD. The length of the CDR3 is 15 residues. CDR3: CATSDLFQGSDTQYF. In DNA form, the CDR3 reads TGTGCCACCAGTGACCTCTTTCAGGGTTCAGATACGCAGTATTTT.

This chain connects TRBV30 to TRBJ1-4; D is ambiguous. The CDR3 runs 15 residues. Per germline, CDR1 GTSNPN and CDR2 SVGIG (reference sequence). V was cut by 0 bases and J by 4 bases, with 12 bases left in between. Here the CDR3 reads CAWSVTTTINEKLFF. The CDR3 bases are TGTGCCTGGAGTGTAACTACCACGATTAATGAAAAACTGTTTTTT. Supplemented by reference TRBV30 and TRBJ1-4, the full variable domain reads SQTIHQWPATLVQPVGSPLSLECTVEGTSNPNLYWYRQAAGRGLQLLFYSVGIGQISSEVPQNLSASRPQDRQFILSSKKLLLSDSGFYLCAWSVTTTINEKLFFGSGTQLSVL.

J is TRBJ2-2 and V is TRBV15, with 8 bases lining up with TRBD1. CDR1 and CDR2 (germline): LNHNV, YYDKDF (reference sequence). The CDR3 is 16 residues long. The ends lost 1 base at V and 7 bases at J; junction bases unmatched: 8. Here the CDR3 reads CATSRGRQGRGGELFF. The CDR3 bases are TGTGCCACCAGCAGAGGACGACAGGGGCGAGGCGGGGAGCTGTTTTTT.

This clone was counted a single time. V and J are TRBV5-4 and TRBJ1-3; D possibly corresponds to TRBD1 (6 bases). CDR3 length: 16 residues. V shed 4 bases and J shed 4 bases, with 18 bases lying between them. CDR1 is SGHNT and CDR2 is YYREEE in the germline V gene (reference sequence). CDR3 protein: CASSADFTGTGNTIYF. DNA of the CDR3: TGTGCCAGCAGCGCAGATTTCACAGGGACCGGAAACACCATATATTTT.

V gene TRBV28 combines with J gene TRBJ1-4; D call uncertain. This CDR3 is built from 13 residues. CDR1 and CDR2 (germline): MDHEN, SYDVKM. CDR3 bases: TGTGCTAGTCGGGAGGGCACTAATGAAAAACTGTTTTTT. It is translated as CASREGTNEKLFF.

The chain links TRBV6-5 to TRBJ2-6; 7 bases fit TRBD1. Per the germline V gene, CDR1 is MNHEY and CDR2 is SVGAGI. The trim removed 8 bases at V and 2 bases at J, leaving 3 bases unmatched. The CDR3 length is 14 residues. CDR3 nucleotide sequence: TGTGCCAGCGACGACAGGGCTGGGGCCAACGTCCTGACTTTC. Translation: CASDDRAGANVLTF.

The chain recombines TRBV30 with TRBJ1-3; possibly TRBD1 for D (6 bases). CDR3 size: 18 residues. V shed 4 bases and J shed 2 bases, with 24 bases lying between them. Per germline, CDR1 GTSNPN and CDR2 SVGIG (reference sequence). CDR3 DNA: TGTGCCTGGAAGGAACAGGGTATTGTCAGGGAGCCTGGAAACACCATATATTTT. This gives the protein CAWKEQGIVREPGNTIYF.

V is TRBV28 and J is TRBJ1-6, with D perhaps matching TRBD1 (6 bases). CDR1 and CDR2 (germline): MDHEN, SYDVKM. The germline V and J ends were trimmed by 6 bases and 14 bases, with 14 bases remaining between them. The CDR3 runs to 12 residues. The CDR3 here is CASRGGVGTLHF. The CDR3 nucleotides are TGTGCCAGCAGAGGGGGAGTGGGAACCCTCCACTTT.

The chain combines TRBV5-1 with TRBJ2-1, with TRBD1 as a possible D gene (6 bases). Trimming stripped 3 bases from V and 0 bases from J, with 16 bases between. This CDR3 contains 17 residues. Germline V gives CDR1 SGHRS, CDR2 YFSETQ. The CDR3 DNA is TGCGCCAGCAGCTGGGGGCTCGACGTGAGCTCCTACAATGAGCAGTTCTTC. Amino acid sequence: CASSWGLDVSSYNEQFF.

The chain carries TRBV21-1 and TRBJ2-1; the table's TRBD2 call for D was not verified on the DNA. TRBV21-1 is annotated as a pseudogene. The CDR3 extends over 16 amino acids. Here the CDR3 reads CASSGGTSGYYNEQFF. The CDR3 DNA sequence: TGTGCCAGCAGCGGAGGGACTAGCGGCTACTACAATGAGCAGTTCTTC.

This chain connects TRBV19 to TRBJ1-1; tentatively, D is TRBD1 (6 bases). Germline lookup yields CDR1 LNHDA and CDR2 SQIVND (reference sequence). The CDR3 runs 14 residues. Trimming stripped 3 bases from V and 5 bases from J, with 13 bases between. As DNA, the CDR3 is TGTGCCAGTAGTATCCGGGGGGCGATTACTGAAGCTTTCTTT. Amino acid sequence: CASSIRGAITEAFF.

This chain connects TRBV30 to TRBJ1-1; D gene unclear. The germline gives CDR1 GTSNPN, CDR2 SVGIG (reference sequence). The CDR3 is made up of 13 amino acids. V lost 7 bases and J lost 4, with 16 bases in between. The CDR3 nucleotides read TGTGCCTTGGCCTTTTGGGGAGGCACTGAAGCTTTCTTT. Translated, it gives CALAFWGGTEAFF.

The chain joins TRBV5-1 to TRBJ2-2; maybe TRBD2 (5 bases). Trimming stripped 7 bases from V and 0 bases from J, with 10 bases between. There are 14 residues in the CDR3. CDR1 is SGHRS, CDR2 YFSETQ, per germline. CDR3 sequence (DNA): TGCGCCAGCCAGCGGAACGCGAACACCGGGGAGCTGTTTTTT. Its protein product is CASQRNANTGELFF.

The gene calls are TRBV28 and TRBJ2-1, with D unresolved. The germline V gene has CDR1 MDHEN and CDR2 SYDVKM. This CDR3 region has 15 residues. Trimming cost V 1 base and J 8 bases, with 15 bases left between them. This CDR3 reads CASSLFRLALDEQFF. DNA for the CDR3: TGTGCCAGCAGTTTATTTCGCTTAGCCCTCGATGAGCAGTTCTTC. The full variable domain, in which reference TRBV28 and TRBJ2-1 provide the parts outside the CDR3, is DVKVTQSSRYLVKRTGEKVFLECVQDMDHENMFWYRQDPGLGLRLIYFSYDVKMKEKGDIPEGYSVSREKKERFSLILESASTNQTSMYLCASSLFRLALDEQFFGPGTRLTVL.

The chain combines TRBV10-3 with TRBJ1-1; the D is unclear. V was cut by 10 bases and J by 2 bases, with 14 bases left in between. This CDR3 has 13 amino acids. Germline CDR1 and CDR2: ENHRY and SYGVKD. The CDR3 region is CATALTLNTEAFF. The DNA of the CDR3 is TGTGCCACCGCTCTGACACTTAACACTGAAGCTTTCTTT.